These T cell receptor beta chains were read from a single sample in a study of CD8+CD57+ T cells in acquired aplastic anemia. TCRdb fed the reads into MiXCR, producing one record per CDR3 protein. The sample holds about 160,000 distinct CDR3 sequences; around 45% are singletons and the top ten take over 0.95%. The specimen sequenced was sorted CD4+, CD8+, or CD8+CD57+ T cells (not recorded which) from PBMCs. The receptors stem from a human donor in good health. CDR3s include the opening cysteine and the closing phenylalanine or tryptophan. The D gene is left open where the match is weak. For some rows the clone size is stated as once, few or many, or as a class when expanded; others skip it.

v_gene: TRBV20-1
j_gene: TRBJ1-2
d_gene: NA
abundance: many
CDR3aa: CSAKQGNKANYGYTF
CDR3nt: TGCAGTGCTAAACAGGGAAATAAGGCTAACTATGGCTACACCTTC

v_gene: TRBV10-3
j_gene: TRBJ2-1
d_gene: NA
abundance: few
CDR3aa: CATMTGESEQFF
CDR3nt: TGTGCCACAATGACCGGGGAAAGTGAGCAGTTCTTC

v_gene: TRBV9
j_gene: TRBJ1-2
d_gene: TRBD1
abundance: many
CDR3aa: CASSVAKTGGLEGYTF
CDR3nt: TGTGCCAGCAGCGTAGCAAAGACAGGGGGCCTAGAGGGCTACACCTTC

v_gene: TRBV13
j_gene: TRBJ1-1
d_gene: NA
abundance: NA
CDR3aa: CASSPGSPDTEAFF
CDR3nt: TGTGCCAGCAGCCCAGGGTCCCCGGACACTGAAGCTTTCTTT

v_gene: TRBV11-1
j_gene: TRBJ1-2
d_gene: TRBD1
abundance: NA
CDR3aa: CASSFLRTGGNYGYTF
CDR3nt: TGTGCCAGCAGTTTTCTGCGGACAGGTGGTAACTATGGCTACACCTTC

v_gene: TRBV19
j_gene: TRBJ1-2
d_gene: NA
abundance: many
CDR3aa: CASSMRADYGYTF
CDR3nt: TGTGCCAGTAGTATGAGAGCAGACTATGGCTACACCTTC

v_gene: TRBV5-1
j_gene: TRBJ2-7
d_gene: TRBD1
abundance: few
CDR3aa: CASSSGPGGGEQYF
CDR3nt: TGCGCCAGCAGCTCCGGACCAGGGGGTGGGGAGCAGTACTTC

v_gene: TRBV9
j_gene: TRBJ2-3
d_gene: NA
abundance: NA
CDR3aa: CASSVAGGYTDTQYF
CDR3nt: TGTGCCAGCAGCGTAGCTGGGGGGTACACAGATACGCAGTATTTT

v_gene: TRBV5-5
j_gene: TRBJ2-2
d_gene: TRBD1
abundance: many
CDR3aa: CASSFQGAGELFF
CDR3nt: TGTGCCAGCAGCTTTCAGGGGGCCGGGGAGCTGTTTTTT

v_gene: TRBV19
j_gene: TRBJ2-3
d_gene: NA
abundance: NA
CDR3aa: CASNPGMEDTQYF
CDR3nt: TGTGCCAGTAACCCCGGGATGGAGGATACGCAGTATTTT

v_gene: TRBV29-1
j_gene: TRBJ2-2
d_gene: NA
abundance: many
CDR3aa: CSVEDALGGLNGELFF
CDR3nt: TGCAGCGTTGAAGACGCTTTAGGGGGATTGAACGGGGAGCTGTTTTTT

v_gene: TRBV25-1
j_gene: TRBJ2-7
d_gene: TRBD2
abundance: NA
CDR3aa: CASSDLSGDEQYF
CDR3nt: TGTGCCAGCAGTGATCTGAGCGGGGACGAGCAGTACTTC

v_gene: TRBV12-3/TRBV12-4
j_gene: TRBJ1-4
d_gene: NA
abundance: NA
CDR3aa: CASSFSTAGEKLFF
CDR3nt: TGTGCCAGCAGTTTCTCGACAGCCGGCGAAAAACTGTTTTTT

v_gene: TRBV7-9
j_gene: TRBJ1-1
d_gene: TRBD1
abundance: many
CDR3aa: CASSSGQDPEAFF
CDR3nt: TGTGCCAGCAGCTCGGGACAGGATCCTGAAGCTTTCTTT

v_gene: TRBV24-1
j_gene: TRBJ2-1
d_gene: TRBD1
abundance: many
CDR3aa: CATSPRTGFKNEQFF
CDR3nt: TGTGCCACCAGTCCTCGGACAGGGTTTAAGAATGAGCAGTTCTTC

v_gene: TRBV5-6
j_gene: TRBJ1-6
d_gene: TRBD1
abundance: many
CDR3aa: CASSFGQGVGSYNSPLHF
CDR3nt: TGTGCCAGCAGCTTTGGACAGGGGGTAGGCTCCTATAATTCACCCCTCCACTTT

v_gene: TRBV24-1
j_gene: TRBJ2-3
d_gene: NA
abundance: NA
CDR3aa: CATSDLGSRPDTQYF
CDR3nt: TGTGCCACCAGTGATTTGGGGTCCCGGCCAGATACGCAGTATTTT

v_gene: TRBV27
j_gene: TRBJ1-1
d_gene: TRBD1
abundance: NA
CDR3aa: CASIATGGMNTEAFF
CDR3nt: TGTGCCAGCATTGCGACAGGGGGAATGAACACTGAAGCTTTCTTT

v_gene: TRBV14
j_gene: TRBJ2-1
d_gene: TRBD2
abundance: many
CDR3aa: CASSHLSSGGAYNEQFF
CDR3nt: TGTGCCAGCAGCCATCTCTCTAGCGGGGGGGCCTACAATGAGCAGTTCTTC

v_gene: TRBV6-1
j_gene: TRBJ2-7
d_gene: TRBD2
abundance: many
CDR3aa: CASLGLAGFYEQYF
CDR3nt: TGTGCCAGCCTCGGACTAGCGGGATTCTACGAGCAGTACTTC

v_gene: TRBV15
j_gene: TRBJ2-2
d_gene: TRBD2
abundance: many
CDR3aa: CATSREANTGELFF
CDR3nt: TGTGCCACCAGCCGGGAGGCCAACACCGGGGAGCTGTTTTTT

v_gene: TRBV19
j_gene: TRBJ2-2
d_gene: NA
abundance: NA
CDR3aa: CASSTFGAGTGELFF
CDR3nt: TGTGCCAGTAGTACATTCGGGGCGGGCACCGGGGAGCTGTTTTTT

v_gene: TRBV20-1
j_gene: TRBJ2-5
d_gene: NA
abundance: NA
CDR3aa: CSARDARVEDVQETQYF
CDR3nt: TGCAGTGCTAGAGATGCAAGGGTGGAGGACGTACAAGAGACCCAGTACTTC

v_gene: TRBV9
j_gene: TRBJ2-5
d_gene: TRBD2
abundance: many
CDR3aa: CASSVGTSRETQYF
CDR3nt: TGTGCCAGCAGCGTCGGGACTAGCAGAGAGACCCAGTACTTC

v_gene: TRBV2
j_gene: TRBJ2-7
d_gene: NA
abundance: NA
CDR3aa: CASSEWAETYEQYF
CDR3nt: TGTGCCAGCAGTGAATGGGCCGAAACCTACGAGCAGTACTTC

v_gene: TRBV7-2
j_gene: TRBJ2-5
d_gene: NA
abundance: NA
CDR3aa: CASSLGLPPETQYF
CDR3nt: TGTGCCAGCAGCTTAGGACTTCCCCCGGAGACCCAGTACTTC

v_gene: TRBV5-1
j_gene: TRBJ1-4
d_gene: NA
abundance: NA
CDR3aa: CASSLAGGSTVNEKLFF
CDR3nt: TGCGCCAGCAGCTTGGCTGGAGGTTCGACCGTTAATGAAAAACTGTTTTTT

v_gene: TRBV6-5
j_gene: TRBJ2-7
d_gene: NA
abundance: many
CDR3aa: CASSYTGGYEQYF
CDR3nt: TGTGCCAGCAGTTACACCGGGGGCTACGAGCAGTACTTC

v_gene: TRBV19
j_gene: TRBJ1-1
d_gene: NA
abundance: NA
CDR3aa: CASSIDRRPSTEAFF
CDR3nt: TGTGCCAGCAGTATCGACAGGCGACCGAGCACTGAAGCTTTCTTT

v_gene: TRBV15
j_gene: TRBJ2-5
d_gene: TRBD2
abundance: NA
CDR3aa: CATSRPGTSGMGETQYF
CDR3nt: TGTGCCACCAGCAGACCCGGGACTAGCGGGATGGGAGAGACCCAGTACTTC

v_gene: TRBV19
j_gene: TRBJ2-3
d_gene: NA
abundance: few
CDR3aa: CASSTTGPGAQYF
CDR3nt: TGTGCCAGTAGTACCACCGGCCCGGGGGCGCAGTATTTT

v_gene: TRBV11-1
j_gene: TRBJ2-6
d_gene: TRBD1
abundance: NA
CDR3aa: CASSLGQGASGANVLTF
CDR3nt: TGTGCCAGCAGCTTAGGACAGGGGGCGTCCGGGGCCAACGTCCTGACTTTC

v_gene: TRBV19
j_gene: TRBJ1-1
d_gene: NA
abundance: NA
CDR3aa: CASSIVPGTEAFF
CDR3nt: TGTGCCAGTAGTATAGTACCAGGTACTGAAGCTTTCTTT